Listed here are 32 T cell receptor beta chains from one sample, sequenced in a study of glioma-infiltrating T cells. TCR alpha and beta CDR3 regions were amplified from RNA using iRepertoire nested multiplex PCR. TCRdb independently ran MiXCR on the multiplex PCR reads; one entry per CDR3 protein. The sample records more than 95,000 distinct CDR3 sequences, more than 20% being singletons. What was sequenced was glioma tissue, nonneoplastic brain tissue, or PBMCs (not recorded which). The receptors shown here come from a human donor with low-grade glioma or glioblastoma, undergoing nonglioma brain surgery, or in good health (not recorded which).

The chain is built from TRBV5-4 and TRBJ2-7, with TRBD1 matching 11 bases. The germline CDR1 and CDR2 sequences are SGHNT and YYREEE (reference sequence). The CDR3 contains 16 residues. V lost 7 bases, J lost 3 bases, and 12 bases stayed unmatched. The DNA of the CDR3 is TGTGCCAGCGGTAGGTCCTTAGGGACAGGGGGCTACGAGCAGTACTTC. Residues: CASGRSLGTGGYEQYF.

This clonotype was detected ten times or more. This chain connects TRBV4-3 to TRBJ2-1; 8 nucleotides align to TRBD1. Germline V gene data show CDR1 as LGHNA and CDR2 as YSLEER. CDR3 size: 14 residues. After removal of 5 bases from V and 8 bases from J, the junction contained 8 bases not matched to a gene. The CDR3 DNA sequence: TGCGCCAGCAGCGGCCGGACAGGGAGCTATGAGCAGTTCTTC. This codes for CASSGRTGSYEQFF.

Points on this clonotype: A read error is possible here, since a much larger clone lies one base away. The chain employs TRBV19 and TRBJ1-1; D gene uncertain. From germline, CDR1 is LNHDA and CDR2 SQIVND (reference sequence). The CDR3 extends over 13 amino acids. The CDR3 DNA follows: TGTTCCAGTAGTACCCTGTTGAGGGCTGAAGCTTTCTTT. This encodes CSSSTLLRAEAFF.

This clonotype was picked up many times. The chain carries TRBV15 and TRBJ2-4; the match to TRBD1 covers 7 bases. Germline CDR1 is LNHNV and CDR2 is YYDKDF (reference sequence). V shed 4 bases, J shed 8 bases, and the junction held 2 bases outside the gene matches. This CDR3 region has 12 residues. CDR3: CATSIQGHIQYF. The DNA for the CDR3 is TGTGCCACCAGCATACAGGGGCACATTCAGTACTTC.

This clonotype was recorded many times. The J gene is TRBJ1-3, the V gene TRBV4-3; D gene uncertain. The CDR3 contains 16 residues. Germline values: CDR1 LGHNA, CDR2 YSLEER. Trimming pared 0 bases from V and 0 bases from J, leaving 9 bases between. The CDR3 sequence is CASSQDWKVSGNTIYF. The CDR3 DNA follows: TGCGCCAGCAGCCAAGATTGGAAGGTCTCTGGAAACACCATATATTTT.

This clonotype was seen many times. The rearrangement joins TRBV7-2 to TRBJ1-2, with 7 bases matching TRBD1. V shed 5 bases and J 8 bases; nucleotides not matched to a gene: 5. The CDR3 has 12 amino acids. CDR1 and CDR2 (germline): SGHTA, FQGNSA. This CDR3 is CASSPQGGGYTF. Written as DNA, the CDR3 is TGTGCCAGCAGCCCCCAAGGGGGCGGCTACACCTTC. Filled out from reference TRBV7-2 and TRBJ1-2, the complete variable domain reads GAGVSQSPSNKVTEKGKDVELRCDPISGHTALYWYRQSLGQGLEFLIYFQGNSAPDKSGLPSDRFSAERTGGSVSTLTIQRTQQEDSAVYLCASSPQGGGYTFGSGTRLTVV.

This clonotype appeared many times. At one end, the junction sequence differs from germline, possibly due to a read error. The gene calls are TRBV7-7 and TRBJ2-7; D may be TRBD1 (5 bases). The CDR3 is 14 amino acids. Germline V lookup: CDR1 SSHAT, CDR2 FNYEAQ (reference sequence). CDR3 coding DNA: TGTGCTAGCAGCTTAACTCTCGACAGCTACGAGCAGTACTTC. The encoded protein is CASSLTLDSYEQYF.

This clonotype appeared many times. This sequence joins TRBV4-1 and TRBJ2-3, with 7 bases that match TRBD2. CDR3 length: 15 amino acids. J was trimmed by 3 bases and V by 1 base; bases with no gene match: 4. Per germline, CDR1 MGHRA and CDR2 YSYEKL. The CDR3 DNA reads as TGCGCCAGCAGCCAAGTGGGCGGGGGAACAGATACGCAGTATTTT. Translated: CASSQVGGGTDTQYF.

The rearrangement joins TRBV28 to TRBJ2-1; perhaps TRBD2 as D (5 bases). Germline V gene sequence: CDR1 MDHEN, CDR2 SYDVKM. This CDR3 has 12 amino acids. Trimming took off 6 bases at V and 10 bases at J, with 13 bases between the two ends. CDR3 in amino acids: CASSLRGSEQFF. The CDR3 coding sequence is TGTGCCAGCAGCTTACGAGGGAGCGAGCAGTTCTTC.

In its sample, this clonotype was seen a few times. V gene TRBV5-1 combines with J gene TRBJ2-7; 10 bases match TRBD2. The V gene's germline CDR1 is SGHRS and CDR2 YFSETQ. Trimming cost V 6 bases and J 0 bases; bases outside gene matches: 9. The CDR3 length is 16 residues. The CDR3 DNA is TGCGCCAGCACCACTAGCGGGATTGCGACCTCCTACGAGCAGTACTTC. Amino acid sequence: CASTTSGIATSYEQYF.

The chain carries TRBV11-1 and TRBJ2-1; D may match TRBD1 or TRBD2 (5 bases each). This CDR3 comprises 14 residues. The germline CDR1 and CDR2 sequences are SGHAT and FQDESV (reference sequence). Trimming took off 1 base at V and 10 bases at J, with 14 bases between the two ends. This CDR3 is CASSLVGTSDEQFF. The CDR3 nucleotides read TGTGCCAGCAGCTTAGTAGGGACGTCGGACGAGCAGTTCTTC. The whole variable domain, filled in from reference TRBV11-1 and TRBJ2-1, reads EAEVAQSPRYKITEKSQAVAFWCDPISGHATLYWYRQILGQGPELLVQFQDESVVDDSQLPKDRFSAERLKGVDSTLKIQPAELGDSAMYLCASSLVGTSDEQFFGPGTRLTVL.

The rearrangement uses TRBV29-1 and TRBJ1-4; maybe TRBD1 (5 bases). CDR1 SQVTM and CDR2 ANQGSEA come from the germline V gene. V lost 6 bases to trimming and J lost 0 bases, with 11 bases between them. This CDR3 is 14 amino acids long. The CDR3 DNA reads TGCAGCGTCGGACAAGGTGCAACTAATGAAAAACTGTTTTTT. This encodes CSVGQGATNEKLFF.

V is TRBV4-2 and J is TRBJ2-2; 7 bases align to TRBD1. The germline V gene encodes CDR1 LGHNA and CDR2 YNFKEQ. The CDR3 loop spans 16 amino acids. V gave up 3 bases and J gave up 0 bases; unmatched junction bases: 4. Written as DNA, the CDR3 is TGTGCCAGCAGCCACCGACAGGGTTCGAACACCGGGGAGCTGTTTTTT. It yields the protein CASSHRQGSNTGELFF.

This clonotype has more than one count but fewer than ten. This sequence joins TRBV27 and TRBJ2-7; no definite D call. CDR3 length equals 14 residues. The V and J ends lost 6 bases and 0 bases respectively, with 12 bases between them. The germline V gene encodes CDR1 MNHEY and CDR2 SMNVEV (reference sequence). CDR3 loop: CASSYRTGSYEQYF. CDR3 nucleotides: TGTGCCAGCAGCTACCGGACGGGCTCCTACGAGCAGTACTTC.

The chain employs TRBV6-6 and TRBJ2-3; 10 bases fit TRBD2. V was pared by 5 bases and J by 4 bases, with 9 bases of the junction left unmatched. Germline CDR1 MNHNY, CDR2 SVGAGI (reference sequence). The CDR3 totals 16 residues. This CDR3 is CASSTGVAGGADTQYF. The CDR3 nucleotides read TGTGCCAGCAGTACGGGCGTAGCGGGAGGAGCAGATACGCAGTATTTT.

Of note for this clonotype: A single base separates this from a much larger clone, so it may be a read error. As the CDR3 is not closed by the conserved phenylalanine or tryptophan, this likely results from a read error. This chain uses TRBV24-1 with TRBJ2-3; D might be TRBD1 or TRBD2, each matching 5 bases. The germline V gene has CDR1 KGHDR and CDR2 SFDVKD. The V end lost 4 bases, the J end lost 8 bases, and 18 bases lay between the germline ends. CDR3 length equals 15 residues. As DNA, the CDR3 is TGTGCCACCAGTGACCCGATGGGACCCGCAGGTACGCAGTATTAT. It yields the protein CATSDPMGPAGTQYY.

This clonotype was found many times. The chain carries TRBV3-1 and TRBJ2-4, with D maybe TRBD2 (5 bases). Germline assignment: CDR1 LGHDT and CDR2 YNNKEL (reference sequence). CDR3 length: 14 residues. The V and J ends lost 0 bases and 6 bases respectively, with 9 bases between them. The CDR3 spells CASSQDRGSNIQYF. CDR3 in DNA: TGTGCCAGCAGCCAAGATCGGGGATCAAACATTCAGTACTTC.

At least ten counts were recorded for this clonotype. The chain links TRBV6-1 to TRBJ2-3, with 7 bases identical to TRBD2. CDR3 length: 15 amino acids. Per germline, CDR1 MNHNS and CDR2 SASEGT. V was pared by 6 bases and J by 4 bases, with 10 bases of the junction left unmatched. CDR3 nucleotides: TGTGCCAGCAGCCTCTTAGGTGGGAGGGCAGATACGCAGTATTTT. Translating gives CASSLLGGRADTQYF.

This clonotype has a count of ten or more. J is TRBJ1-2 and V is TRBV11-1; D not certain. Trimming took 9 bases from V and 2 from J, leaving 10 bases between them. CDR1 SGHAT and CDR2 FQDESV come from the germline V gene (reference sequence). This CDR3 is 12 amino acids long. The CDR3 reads CASSLGNYGYTF. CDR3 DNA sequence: TGTGCCAGTAGTCTGGGGAACTATGGCTACACCTTC.

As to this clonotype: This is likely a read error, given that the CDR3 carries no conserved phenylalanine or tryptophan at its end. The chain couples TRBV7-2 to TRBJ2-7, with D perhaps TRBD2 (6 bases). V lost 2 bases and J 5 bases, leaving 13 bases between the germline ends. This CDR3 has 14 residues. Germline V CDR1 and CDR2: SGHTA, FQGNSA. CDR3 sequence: CASSLMSGVHEQYL. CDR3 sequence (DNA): TGTGCCAGCAGCTTAATGTCGGGGGTCCACGAGCAGTACTTA.

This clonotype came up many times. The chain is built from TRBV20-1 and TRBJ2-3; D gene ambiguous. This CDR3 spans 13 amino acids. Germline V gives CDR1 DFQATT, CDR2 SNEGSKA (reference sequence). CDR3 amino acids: CSNYVLATDTQYF. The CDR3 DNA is TGCAGCAACTATGTATTAGCCACAGATACGCAGTATTTT.

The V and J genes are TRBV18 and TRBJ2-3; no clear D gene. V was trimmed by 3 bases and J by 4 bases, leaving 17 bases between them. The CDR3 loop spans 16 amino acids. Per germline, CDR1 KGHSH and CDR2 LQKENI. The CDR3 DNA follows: TGTGCCAGCTCACCCGTCCCACGTTCCTCCCCAGATACGCAGTATTTT. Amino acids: CASSPVPRSSPDTQYF. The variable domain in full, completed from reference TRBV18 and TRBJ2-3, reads NAGVMQNPRHLVRRRGQEARLRCSPMKGHSHVYWYRQLPEEGLKFMVYLQKENIIDESGMPKERFSAEFPKEGPSILRIQQVVRGDSAAYFCASSPVPRSSPDTQYFGPGTRLTVL.

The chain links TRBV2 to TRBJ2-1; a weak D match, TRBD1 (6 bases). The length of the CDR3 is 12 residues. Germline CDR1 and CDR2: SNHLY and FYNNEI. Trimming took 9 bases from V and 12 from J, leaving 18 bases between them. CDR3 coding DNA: TGTGCCAGGGACAGTCCTCCGCAGGGGCAGTTCTTC. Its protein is CARDSPPQGQFF.

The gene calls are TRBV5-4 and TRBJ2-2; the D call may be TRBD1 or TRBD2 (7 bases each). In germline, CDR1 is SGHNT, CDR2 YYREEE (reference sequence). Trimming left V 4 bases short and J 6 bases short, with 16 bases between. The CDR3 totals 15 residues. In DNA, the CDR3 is TGTGCCAGCAGCATGACAGGGAGGGGCGCCGGGGAGCTGTTTTTT. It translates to CASSMTGRGAGELFF.

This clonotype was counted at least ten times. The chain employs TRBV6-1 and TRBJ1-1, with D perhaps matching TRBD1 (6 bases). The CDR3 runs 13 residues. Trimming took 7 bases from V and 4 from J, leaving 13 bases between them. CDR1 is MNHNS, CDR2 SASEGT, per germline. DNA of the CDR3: TGTGCCAGCAACACAGGGACGGGCACTGAAGCTTTCTTT. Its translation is CASNTGTGTEAFF.

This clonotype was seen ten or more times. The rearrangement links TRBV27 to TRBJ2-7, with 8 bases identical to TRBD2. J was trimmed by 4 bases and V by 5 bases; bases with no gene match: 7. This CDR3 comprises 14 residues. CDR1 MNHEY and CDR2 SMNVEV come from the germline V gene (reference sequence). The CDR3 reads CASSPAAGVYEQYF. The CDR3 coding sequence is TGTGCCAGCAGTCCCGCAGCGGGAGTGTACGAGCAGTACTTC.

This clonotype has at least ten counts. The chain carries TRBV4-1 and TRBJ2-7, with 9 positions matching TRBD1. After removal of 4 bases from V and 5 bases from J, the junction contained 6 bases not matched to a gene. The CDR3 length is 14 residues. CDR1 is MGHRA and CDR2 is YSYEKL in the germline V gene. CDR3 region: CASSRGDREDEQYF. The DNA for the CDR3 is TGCGCCAGCAGCCGTGGGGACAGGGAGGACGAGCAGTACTTC.

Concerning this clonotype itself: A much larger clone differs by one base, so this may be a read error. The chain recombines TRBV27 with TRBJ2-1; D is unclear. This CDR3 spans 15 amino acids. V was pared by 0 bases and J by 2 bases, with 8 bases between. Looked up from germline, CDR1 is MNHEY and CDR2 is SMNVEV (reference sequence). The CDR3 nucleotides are TGTGCCAGCAGTTTATCAGGCGCACCCTACAATGAGCAGTTCTTC. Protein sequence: CASSLSGAPYNEQFF.

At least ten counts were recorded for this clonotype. The CDR3, as DNA: TGTGCCAGCAGCCCGGGCGGGGACAGTGCCTATGGCTACACCTTC. This sequence encodes CASSPGGDSAYGYTF. The rearrangement joins TRBV3-1 to TRBJ1-2; 7 nucleotides match TRBD1. The CDR3 extends over 15 amino acids. The ends lost 4 bases at V and 4 bases at J; junction bases unmatched: 9. CDR1 and CDR2 (germline): LGHDT, YNNKEL (reference sequence).

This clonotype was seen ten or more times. CDR3 sequence reads: CASSPPGGVYGYTF. In DNA form, the CDR3 reads TGTGCCAGCAGTCCCCCAGGGGGCGTATATGGCTACACCTTC. The rearrangement uses TRBV28 and TRBJ1-2; 8 bases are a match to TRBD1. V dropped 5 bases and J dropped 5; count of bases not matched to a gene: 7. The CDR3 consists of 14 residues. The germline CDR1 and CDR2 sequences are MDHEN and SYDVKM.

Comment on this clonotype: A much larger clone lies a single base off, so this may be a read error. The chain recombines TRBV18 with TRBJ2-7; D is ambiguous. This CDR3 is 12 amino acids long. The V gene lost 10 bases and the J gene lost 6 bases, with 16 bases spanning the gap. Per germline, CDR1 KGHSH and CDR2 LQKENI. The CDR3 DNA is TGTGCCACCCAAAGAGATACCTTCGAGCAGTACTTC. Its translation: CATQRDTFEQYF.

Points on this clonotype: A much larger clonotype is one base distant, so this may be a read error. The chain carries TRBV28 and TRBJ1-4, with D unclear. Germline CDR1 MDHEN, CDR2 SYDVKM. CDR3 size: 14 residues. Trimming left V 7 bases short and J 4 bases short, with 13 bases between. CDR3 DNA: TGTGCCAGCAACCCTCCAAATCTTAATGAAAAACTGTTTTTT. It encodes CASNPPNLNEKLFF.